Following are 7 T cell receptor beta chains from one sample sequenced in a study of blood T cell repertoires in COVID-19. The protocol was immunoSEQ multiplex PCR, while the TCRdb copy is restricted to in-frame clones and leaves out a portion. The sample yields around 200,000 clones, roughly 80% seen once. Sample: peripheral blood. The receptors shown here come from a woman older than 75 with acute or convalescent COVID-19.

This sequence joins TRBV11-3 and TRBJ2-2; D is perhaps TRBD2 (5 bases). CDR1 is SGHNT and CDR2 is YENEEA in the germline V gene. V was cut by 0 bases and J by 4 bases, with 18 bases left in between. There are 18 residues in the CDR3. The DNA of the CDR3 is TGTGCCAGCAGCTTAGATTACTCCCTCGGAGAGGGCACCGGGGAGCTGTTTTTT. Protein sequence: CASSLDYSLGEGTGELFF. The whole variable domain, filled in from reference TRBV11-3 and TRBJ2-2, reads EAGVVQSPRYKIIEKKQPVAFWCNPISGHNTLYWYLQNLGQGPELLIRYENEEAVDDSQLPKDRFSAERLKGVDSTLKIQPAELGDSAVYLCASSLDYSLGEGTGELFFGEGSRLTVL.

V gene TRBV4-3 combines with J gene TRBJ2-2; tentatively, D is TRBD1 (6 bases). The ends were cut back, 0 bases at V and 1 base at J, with 12 bases in the middle. This CDR3 comprises 17 residues. CDR1 is LGHNA and CDR2 is YSLEER in the germline V gene. CDR3 sequence (DNA): TGCGCCAGCAGCCAAGAGTGGGGGCCATGGAACACCGGGGAGCTGTTTTTT. Translating gives CASSQEWGPWNTGELFF.

This clone was observed once. V and J are TRBV5-4 and TRBJ2-5; 7 nucleotides line up with TRBD1. From germline, CDR1 is SGHNT and CDR2 YYREEE (reference sequence). V lost 5 bases, J lost 0 bases, and 10 bases stayed unmatched. This CDR3 comprises 16 residues. In DNA form, the CDR3 reads TGTGCCAGCAGGTCTCACTCCGGGACAGACCAAGAGACCCAGTACTTC. Its protein is CASRSHSGTDQETQYF.

This clone was detected a few times. V is TRBV5-6 and J is TRBJ1-2, with a weak D call TRBD1 (6 bases). CDR3 length: 17 amino acids. V lost 4 bases and J lost 5, with 24 bases in between. CDR1 and CDR2 (germline): SGHDT, YYEEEE. In DNA form, the CDR3 reads TGTGCCAGCAGCCCCGACCTGGGGGCTGTCGAGGGGTATGGCTACACCTTC. It translates to CASSPDLGAVEGYGYTF.

This clone has only one observation. The gene calls are TRBV7-3 and TRBJ2-2, with a weak D call TRBD1 (6 bases). V lost 5 bases, J lost 2 bases, and 12 bases lay in between. The germline gives CDR1 SGHTA, CDR2 FQGTGA. The length of the CDR3 is 15 residues. The CDR3 region has the DNA TGTGCCAGCAGCGGGCCGGGACAAAACACCGGGGAGCTGTTTTTT. It is translated as CASSGPGQNTGELFF.

The chain has TRBV3-1 (or the pseudogene TRBV3-2) and TRBJ1-4; D might be TRBD1 (5 bases). Germline-derived CDR1 and CDR2 are LGHDT and YNNKEL (reference sequence). The CDR3 consists of 16 residues. Trimming took off 5 bases at V and 0 bases at J, with 13 bases between the two ends. CDR3 DNA sequence: TGTGCCAGCAGCACGAGGACAACTGCAACTAATGAAAAACTGTTTTTT. This encodes CASSTRTTATNEKLFF.

The chain recombines TRBV6-1 with TRBJ2-5, with 7 nucleotides matching TRBD2. The CDR3 is 14 amino acids. V shed 11 bases and J 1 base; nucleotides not matched to a gene: 10. Looked up from germline, CDR1 is MNHNS and CDR2 is SASEGT. The CDR3 coding sequence is TGTGCCTCCGCCCGCGGGGGAGGCCAAGAGACCCAGTACTTC. This translates into CASARGGGQETQYF.